Detailed here is one T cell receptor beta chain. Its target is not known. This specimen belongs to a study of shared clonotypes between healthy human individuals. Background on the study: Each donor's CD8 memory used one plate, CD8 naive two, each CD4 subset three. Overall study results and limits: When compared with the clonotypes that were shared by all four sorted-subset donors, the non-shared clonotypes turned out to have lower generation probabilities.

The germline gives CDR1 SGHAT, CDR2 FQNNGV. The CDR3 sequence is 16 residues long. The V and J ends lost 1 base and 9 bases respectively, with 19 bases between them. CD4+ cells were split into CD45RA+ naive and CD45RA-negative memory subsets. Assay used: immunoSEQ multiplex PCR; TCRdb lists only in-frame clones, some missing. There are 1.4 million to 1.5 million clones in the sample; about 96% occur only once, and approximately 1% lies in the top ten. Specimen: naive CD4+ T cells sorted from blood. Noted subset: CD45RA+ positively selected. The J gene is TRBJ2-1, the V gene TRBV11-2; D is tentatively TRBD1 or TRBD2 (5 bases each). The receptor comes from a man under 40 in good health. CDR3 sequence: CASSLVRGPDTREQFF. Written as DNA, the CDR3 is TGTGCCAGCAGCTTAGTACGGGGCCCCGACACCCGTGAGCAGTTCTTC.